This T cell receptor beta chain was identified during a study of blood T cell repertoires in COVID-19. The overall study: Samples of COVID-19 (acute and convalescent) were obtained from the United States, Italy and Spain. From T cells, B-cell-depleted T cells, or PBMCs came the material, which was cDNA or gDNA.

In the original workflow: For nucleated cells, counts were estimated from reference gene primer amplification. The method was immunoSEQ multiplex PCR; TCRdb's version includes in-frame clones alone and lacks a portion of them. The DNA was the basis for D and trimming; V, J and clone size are from that table. The sample shows 150,000 to 200,000 clones, over 75% of them seen only once. Germline V gene lookup returns CDR1 MDHEN and CDR2 SYDVKM. The junction had 4 bases not matched to a gene; V was cut back by 5 bases and J by 4 bases. The CDR3 runs to 15 residues. The sequence derives from a man in his fifties or sixties with acute or convalescent COVID-19. Sample: peripheral blood. The chain links TRBV28 to TRBJ2-1; 11 bases are a match to TRBD2. CDR3 coding DNA: TGTGCCAGCAGTGCCGGGACTAGCGGTTACAATGAGCAGTTCTTC. The encoded protein is CASSAGTSGYNEQFF.